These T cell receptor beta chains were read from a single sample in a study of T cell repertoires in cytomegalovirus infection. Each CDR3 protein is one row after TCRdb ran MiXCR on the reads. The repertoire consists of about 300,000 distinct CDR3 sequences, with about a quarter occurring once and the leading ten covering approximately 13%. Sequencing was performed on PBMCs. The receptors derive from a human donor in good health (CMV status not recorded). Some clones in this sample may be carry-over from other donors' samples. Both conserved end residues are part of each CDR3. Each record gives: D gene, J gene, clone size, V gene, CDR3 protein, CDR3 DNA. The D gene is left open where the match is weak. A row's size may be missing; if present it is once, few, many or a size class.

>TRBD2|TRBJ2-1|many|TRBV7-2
CASSFGGAGVNEQFF
TGTGCCAGCAGCTTTGGGGGAGCGGGGGTTAATGAGCAGTTCTTC
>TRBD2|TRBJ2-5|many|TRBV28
CASRGGLARETQYF
TGTGCCAGCAGGGGGGGACTAGCGCGGGAGACCCAGTACTTC
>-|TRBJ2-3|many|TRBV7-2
CASSRGLSTDTQYF
TGTGCCAGCAGCCGAGGACTGAGCACAGATACGCAGTATTTT
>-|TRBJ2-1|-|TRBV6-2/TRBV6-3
CASSEQGPRGEQFF
TGTGCCAGCAGTGAGCAGGGACCACGGGGTGAGCAGTTCTTC
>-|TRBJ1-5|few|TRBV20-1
CSARQAIQQPQHF
TGCAGTGCTAGACAAGCTATCCAACAGCCCCAGCATTTT
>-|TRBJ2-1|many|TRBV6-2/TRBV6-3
CASSPPLVLKQFF
TGTGCCAGCAGTCCCCCCTTGGTCCTTAAGCAGTTCTTC
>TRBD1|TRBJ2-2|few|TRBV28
CASSPGDRATGELFF
TGTGCCAGCAGCCCCGGGGACAGGGCCACCGGGGAGCTGTTTTTT
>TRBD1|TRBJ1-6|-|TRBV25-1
CASSQAGGDNSPLHF
TGTGCCAGCAGTCAGGCAGGGGGAGATAATTCACCCCTCCACTTT
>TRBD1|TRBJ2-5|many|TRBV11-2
CASSLGGQGQETQYF
TGTGCCAGCAGCTTAGGGGGACAGGGGCAAGAGACCCAGTACTTC
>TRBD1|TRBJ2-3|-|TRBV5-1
CASSPGDRGTTDTQYF
TGCGCCAGCAGCCCCGGGGACAGGGGGACCACAGATACGCAGTATTTT
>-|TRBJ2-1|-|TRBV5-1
CASSTGLPNEQFF
TGCGCCAGCAGCACGGGACTGCCGAATGAGCAGTTCTTC
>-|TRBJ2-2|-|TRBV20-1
CSAKQRQAANTGELFF
TGCAGTGCTAAGCAGAGGCAGGCTGCGAACACCGGGGAGCTGTTTTTT
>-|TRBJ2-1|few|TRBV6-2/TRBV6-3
CASSFSSGVVNEQFF
TGTGCCAGCAGTTTCAGCTCGGGGGTCGTTAATGAGCAGTTCTTC
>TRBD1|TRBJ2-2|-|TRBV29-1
CSAGTGGANTGELFF
TGCAGCGCTGGGACAGGGGGCGCGAACACCGGGGAGCTGTTTTTT
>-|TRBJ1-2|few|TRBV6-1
CASRDNYYGYTF
TGTGCCAGTAGGGACAATTACTATGGCTACACCTTC
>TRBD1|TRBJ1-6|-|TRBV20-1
CSAMTGYSGLQNSPLHF
TGCAGTGCCATGACAGGGTATTCTGGTCTGCAGAATTCACCCCTCCACTTT
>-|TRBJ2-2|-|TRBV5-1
CASSPQVVNTGELFF
TGCGCCAGCAGCCCCCAGGTGGTTAACACCGGGGAGCTGTTTTTT
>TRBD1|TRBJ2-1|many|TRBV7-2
CASSPAGGYNEQFF
TGTGCCAGCAGCCCGGCAGGGGGTTACAATGAGCAGTTCTTC
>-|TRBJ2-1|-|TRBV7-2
CASSLVSHNNEQFF
TGTGCCAGCAGCTTAGTGTCCCATAACAATGAGCAGTTCTTC
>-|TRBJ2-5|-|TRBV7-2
CASSATKVDQYF
TGTGCCAGCAGCGCAACCAAGGTCGACCAGTACTTC
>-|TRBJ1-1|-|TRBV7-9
CASSLQGGVNTEAFF
TGTGCCAGCAGCTTACAGGGAGGGGTGAACACTGAAGCTTTCTTT
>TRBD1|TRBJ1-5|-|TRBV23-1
CASSQSLTGVAQPQHF
TGCGCCAGCAGTCAATCGTTGACAGGGGTAGCTCAGCCCCAGCATTTT
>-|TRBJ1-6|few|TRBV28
CASSLAGPNSPLHF
TGTGCCAGCAGTTTAGCCGGCCCGAATTCACCCCTCCACTTT
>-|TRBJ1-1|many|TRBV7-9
CASSLDIVTEAFF
TGTGCCAGCAGCTTAGATATAGTAACTGAAGCTTTCTTT
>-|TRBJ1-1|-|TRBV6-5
CASIDRGNTEAFF
TGTGCCAGCATCGACCGGGGGAACACTGAAGCTTTCTTT
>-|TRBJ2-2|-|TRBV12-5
CASGLFTTIDSVGELFF
TGTGCTAGTGGTTTATTTACAACGATTGACAGTGTCGGGGAGCTGTTTTTT